The TCR beta chain described here comes from a study of T cells in Graves' hyperthyroidism and ophthalmopathy (dated by TCRdb to between 2018 and 2021). With regard to the full study: To identify distinguishing TCR V-J signatures, a discovery cohort of about a hundred patients was used, comprising some 45 with Graves' ophthalmopathy and some 60 with stable Graves' hyperthyroidism. Whether ophthalmopathy could be predicted prospectively was tested in an independent validation cohort made up of 18 to 20 hyperthyroidism patients plus 17 patients who later progressed to ophthalmopathy. In several Graves' hyperthyroidism patients, the study also compared T-cell repertoires from thyroid tissue with T-cell repertoires from blood. According to the paper, TCR Vbeta CDR3 sequencing was carried out on roughly 130 peripheral blood samples, which came from over 40 ophthalmopathy, around 74 hyperthyroidism and some 17 progressor patients. After blood sampling, hyperthyroidism patients were treated with methimazole at a starting dose of 30 mg daily, and ophthalmopathy patients were treated with high-dose intravenous methylprednisolone. The approximately 90 discovery patients were divided at random into training and test sets in a 7:3 ratio.

This clonotype was recorded many times. The target of this receptor is not known. Base quality data are lacking; no much larger clone is found one base away. Amplification of TCR beta CDR3 regions was carried out from RNA transcripts. The first round of RT-PCR for the TCR CDR3 was performed with the HTBI primer set and the Qiagen OneStep RT-PCR kit. A second multiplex PCR round built the libraries, followed by size selection and purification. Sequencing of the libraries was done on an Illumina HiSeq2000 using paired-end 100 bp reads. The authors' analysis ran thus. SOAPnuke was used to process the raw data, with reads discarded if the reads contained adapters or uncalled bases, had a mean Phred below 15, or lacked an exact constant-primer or identifier match. COPE v1.2.5 was used to merge high-quality paired reads, and clonotypes were defined as unique nucleotide sequences. MiTCR v1.1 was used to align clonotypes to the IMGT TRBV, TRBD and TRBJ reference segments. The analysis was restricted to V-J combinations with a frequency above 0.0001, which together covered approximately 99% of the repertoires. A TCS score was defined as the ratio of F50 (clonal expansion) to E x V (chaos), with BLOSUM62-based TCRdist applied between CDR3 peptides within each V-J. Welch's t-statistics and random forest reduced around 520 V-J features to 10 to 15, which were used in a naive Bayes classifier (R e1071). The Morisita-Horn index was used to measure how similar the thyroid and blood repertoires were. TCRdb reran the public reads through fastp at Q25 and MiXCR, keeping productive beta chains. Identical CDR3 proteins give one entry, which carries the most common genes and DNA. These V and J calls originate from TCRdb's pipeline instead of the authors' own analysis. The sample table shows 450,000 to 700,000 distinct CDR3 sequences, and around 45% are seen once. Of the sample, 19% is held by the ten largest clones.

Patients with uncontrolled infections, other autoimmune diseases, pregnancy or lactation were excluded. Diagnoses relied on clinical symptoms, serum thyroxine and TRAb, thyroid ultrasound and orbital computed tomography. Total RNA was extracted with Trizol reagent, and quality was checked on an Agilent 2100 Bioanalyzer. Beyond this particular receptor, the publication reports: In validation, the model predicted progression to ophthalmopathy a median of about 6 months before onset, with roughly 70% sensitivity and 72.22% specificity. No statistical method was used to set the sample size in advance, and investigators knew the group allocation. A 13 V-J signature model separated ophthalmopathy from stable hyperthyroidism, with nearly 90% sensitivity and approximately 81% specificity in cross-validation and 80%/75% in testing. Most expanded thyroid clonotypes (frequency above 0.001) were also detected in blood, suggesting blood repertoires may reflect thyroid immune responses.

Per the germline V gene, SGHDT is the CDR1 and YYEEEE is the CDR2. The V and J ends are trimmed by 2 bases and 2 bases, leaving 19 bases between them. The CDR3 spans 17 residues, from the cysteine through the phenylalanine. The read is trimmed to its CDR3 DNA, 51 bases read in frame from base 1. Input material: peripheral blood or thyroid tissue (not recorded which). The source is an adult woman with Graves' disease, either hyperthyroidism or ophthalmopathy (not recorded which). This chain joins TRBV5-6 to TRBJ1-1; TRBD1 is a possible D gene, resting on 6 matching bases. Here is the DNA: TGTGCCAGCAGCTTAGGGGGGTCCCGAAGCGTCAACACTGAAGCTTTCTTT. This sequence encodes CASSLGGSRSVNTEAFF.